The count of the clone carrying this T cell receptor beta chain is one. This sample was included in a study of cytomegalovirus exposure and HLA in healthy donors. Looking at the study overall: Within the Caucasian-associated ancestry cluster were 65% to 85% of the approximately 400 genotyped donors.

Germline V gene lookup returns CDR1 SGHTA and CDR2 FQGNSA. The CDR3 runs to 13 residues. V lost 3 bases and J lost 2, with 7 bases in between. The primer mix had 60 Vbeta and 13 Jbeta primers. Clones were read by immunoSEQ multiplex PCR, and TCRdb kept only the in-frame ones, dropping some. The sample contains about 170,000 clones, about 85% of which appear only once. Input material: PBMCs. The V call is TRBV7-2, the J call TRBJ2-5, with D perhaps matching TRBD1 (5 bases). This clonotype was sampled from a man aged 25 to 45 in good health and CMV-seropositive. The DNA of the CDR3 is TGTGCCAGCAGCTTCAACAGGCAAGAGACCCAGTACTTC. It codes for CASSFNRQETQYF.